The clone carrying this T cell receptor (beta chain) was seen only once. Its specificity is not known. This record comes from a study of cytomegalovirus exposure and HLA in healthy donors. Whole-study results and caveats: Rare sequences made up most TCRs, while some public TCRs were found in many donors. Three of the chains that were CMV-associated were confirmed in vitro to be specific for CMV antigens.

The PCR contained 60 Vbeta and 13 Jbeta primers. Here immunoSEQ multiplex PCR was the method, and the copy in TCRdb shows in-frame clones only, minus some. The repertoire consists of about 160,000 clones, with around 79% occurring once and the leading ten covering about 3.7%. This TCR was recovered from a human donor in good health. Input material: PBMCs.

The CDR3 spells CASSLFTTTSYEQYF. The CDR3 DNA is TGTGCCAGCAGCTTGTTCACGACAACTTCCTACGAGCAGTACTTC. The chain is built from TRBV5-6 and TRBJ2-7; D remains unclear. From germline, CDR1 is SGHDT and CDR2 YYEEEE. V dropped 1 base and J dropped 1 base, with 12 bases sitting between them. The CDR3 runs 15 residues.